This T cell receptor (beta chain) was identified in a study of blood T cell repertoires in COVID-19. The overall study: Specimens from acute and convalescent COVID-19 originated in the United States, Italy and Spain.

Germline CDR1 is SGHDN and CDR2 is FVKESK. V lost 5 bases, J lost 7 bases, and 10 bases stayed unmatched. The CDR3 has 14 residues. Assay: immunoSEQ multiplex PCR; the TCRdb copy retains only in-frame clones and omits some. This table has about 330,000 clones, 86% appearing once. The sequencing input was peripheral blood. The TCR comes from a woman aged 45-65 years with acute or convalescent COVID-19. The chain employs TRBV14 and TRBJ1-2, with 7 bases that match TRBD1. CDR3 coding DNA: TGTGCCAGCAGCGCGTTGACAGGGTTGGGTGGCTACACCTTC. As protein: CASSALTGLGGYTF. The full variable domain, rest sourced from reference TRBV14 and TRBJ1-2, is EAGVTQFPSHSVIEKGQTVTLRCDPISGHDNLYWYRRVMGKEIKFLLHFVKESKQDESGMPNNRFLAERTGGTYSTLKVQPAELEDSGVYFCASSALTGLGGYTFGSGTRLTVV.